One and the same sample provided the 32 T cell receptor beta chains below, sequenced in a study of blood T cells in healthy people across ages. Through a sample-barcoded 5' primer and a J-beta primer mix, a second PCR was run for about 6 to 11 cycles. TCRdb used MiXCR to reprocess the 5' RACE reads, holding one entry per CDR3 protein. This table holds more than 1,400,000 distinct CDR3 sequences, around two fifths found once. Sequencing used blood. These receptors all come from a woman in her late teens or twenties in good health.

This clonotype was counted only a few times. V and J are TRBV7-2 and TRBJ1-2, with D maybe TRBD1 (5 bases). This CDR3 is 14 amino acids long. Looked up from germline, CDR1 is SGHTA and CDR2 is FQGNSA. Trimming stripped 7 bases from V and 4 bases from J, with 16 bases between. In DNA form, the CDR3 reads TGTGCCAGCATTACGGACATGTCGGCCTATGGCTACACCTTC. Translating gives CASITDMSAYGYTF.

The chain is built from TRBV11-2 and TRBJ2-1, with D possibly TRBD2 on 7 matching bases. The ends were cut back, 4 bases at V and 7 bases at J, with 20 bases in the middle. The CDR3 consists of 16 residues. Germline V gene lookup returns CDR1 SGHAT and CDR2 FQNNGV. CDR3 loop: CASSSTGGHTSNEQFF. The CDR3 coding sequence is TGTGCCAGCAGCTCAACGGGGGGACATACCTCGAATGAGCAGTTCTTC.

This chain links TRBV20-1 with TRBJ2-1; the D gene is possibly TRBD2 (5 bases). Germline V gene sequence: CDR1 DFQATT, CDR2 SNEGSKA (reference sequence). Trimming stripped 2 bases from V and 0 bases from J, with 14 bases between. This CDR3 has 16 residues. DNA for the CDR3: TGCAGTGCTAGACACGTTGGGGAGAGCTCCTACAATGAGCAGTTCTTC. Translating it yields CSARHVGESSYNEQFF.

The V call is TRBV10-1, the J call TRBJ1-2; 8 nucleotides line up with TRBD1. The CDR3 totals 15 residues. The V gene end was trimmed by 6 bases and the J gene end by 4 bases; junction bases not matched to a gene: 10. The germline V gene has CDR1 WNHNN and CDR2 SYGVQD (reference sequence). The CDR3 DNA reads as TGCGCCAGCAGCCGGGGGACAGGATCCGCCTATGGCTACACCTTC. It specifies CASSRGTGSAYGYTF.

The rearrangement joins TRBV24-1 to TRBJ1-5; no clear D gene. The CDR3 covers 14 residues. CDR1 is KGHDR, CDR2 SFDVKD, per germline. Trimming removed 3 bases at V and 0 bases at J, with 5 bases between. CDR3 residues: CATSDMNSNQPQHF. In DNA, the CDR3 is TGTGCCACCAGTGATATGAATAGCAATCAGCCCCAGCATTTT.

This clonotype has only a few counts. J is TRBJ2-6 and V is TRBV11-2; no firm D call. Germline V gives CDR1 SGHAT, CDR2 FQNNGV. V gave up 6 bases and J gave up 1 base, with 7 bases separating them. The CDR3 contains 14 residues. This chain's CDR3 is CASRIGSGANVLTF. CDR3 nucleotides: TGTGCCAGCAGGATTGGGTCTGGGGCCAACGTCCTGACTTTC.

V and J are TRBV2 and TRBJ1-1, with D possibly being TRBD1 (5 bases). This CDR3 contains 16 residues. Germline values: CDR1 SNHLY, CDR2 FYNNEI. V lost 6 bases to trimming and J lost 3 bases, with 20 bases between them. CDR3 in DNA: TGTGCCAGCAGGCCCAATCCCGGGACCGCGTACACTGAAGCTTTCTTT. Residues: CASRPNPGTAYTEAFF.

This clonotype came up a few times. The chain combines TRBV12-3 or TRBV12-4 with TRBJ2-2; D is undetermined. CDR3 size: 13 residues. V was trimmed by 10 bases and J by 2 bases, leaving 11 bases between them. The CDR3 spells CATRRVNTGELFF. The CDR3 DNA follows: TGTGCCACCCGACGGGTCAACACCGGGGAGCTGTTTTTT.

This clonotype was observed once. The chain carries TRBV14 and TRBJ1-1; tentatively, D is TRBD1 (6 bases). The V end lost 0 bases, the J end lost 7 bases, and 15 bases lay between the germline ends. Per germline, CDR1 SGHDN and CDR2 FVKESK. The CDR3 spans 15 residues. In DNA, the CDR3 is TGTGCCAGCAGCCAAGATTGGGAAGGGGGAGGTGAAGCTTTCTTT. Its protein is CASSQDWEGGGEAFF.

This chain links TRBV2 with TRBJ2-6; D call uncertain. Germline CDR1 SNHLY, CDR2 FYNNEI. With 6 bases removed from V and 0 bases from J, the gap between germline ends came to 9 bases. CDR3 length equals 15 residues. The CDR3 nucleotides read TGTGCCAGCAGATATCAGCTCTCTGGGGCCAACGTCCTGACTTTC. This sequence encodes CASRYQLSGANVLTF. The whole variable domain, remainder taken from reference TRBV2 and TRBJ2-6, is EPEVTQTPSHQVTQMGQEVILRCVPISNHLYFYWYRQILGQKVEFLVSFYNNEISEKSEIFDDQFSVERPDGSNFTLKIRSTKLEDSAMYFCASRYQLSGANVLTFGAGSRLTVL.

The V call is TRBV7-2, the J call TRBJ2-2; D remains ambiguous. The CDR3 has 15 amino acids. From germline, CDR1 is SGHTA and CDR2 FQGNSA. Trimming removed 3 bases at V and 0 bases at J, with 8 bases between. The CDR3 region is CASSFSWANTGELFF. The CDR3 DNA sequence: TGTGCCAGCAGCTTCTCGTGGGCGAACACCGGGGAGCTGTTTTTT. The variable domain in full, with the rest retrieved from reference TRBV7-2 and TRBJ2-2, is GAGVSQSPSNKVTEKGKDVELRCDPISGHTALYWYRQSLGQGLEFLIYFQGNSAPDKSGLPSDRFSAERTGGSVSTLTIQRTQQEDSAVYLCASSFSWANTGELFFGEGSRLTVL.

This clonotype was found many times. The V and J genes are TRBV4-2 and TRBJ2-1, with 7 bases lining up with TRBD1. V shed 4 bases, J shed 5 bases, and the junction held 8 bases outside the gene matches. Germline V gene data show CDR1 as LGHNA and CDR2 as YNFKEQ. The CDR3 loop spans 15 amino acids. DNA of the CDR3: TGTGCCAGCAGCCCGAGGGGGACAGACCACAATGAGCAGTTCTTC. Protein: CASSPRGTDHNEQFF.

The chain combines TRBV29-1 with TRBJ2-7; 9 positions match TRBD2. Trimming at V came to 4 bases and at J to 1 base, leaving 2 bases not matched to a gene. The germline gives CDR1 SQVTM, CDR2 ANQGSEA. This CDR3 spans 13 amino acids. The CDR3 spells CSVGTSESYEQYF. The DNA for the CDR3 is TGCAGCGTTGGGACTAGCGAGTCCTACGAGCAGTACTTC.

In the case of this clonotype: Since a much larger clone is just one base distant, this may be a read error. The rearrangement links TRBV7-2 to TRBJ1-6, with a weak D call TRBD1 (6 bases). CDR1 and CDR2 (germline): SGHTA, FQGNSA. This CDR3 spans 14 amino acids. This CDR3 reads CASSPQGYNSPPHF. CDR3 in DNA: TGTGCCAGCAGCCCACAGGGATATAATTCACCCCCCCACTTT.

V is TRBV6-1 and J is TRBJ1-2; D call uncertain. This CDR3 spans 14 amino acids. V was pared by 3 bases and J by 2 bases, with 10 bases between. Germline loops: CDR1 MNHNS, CDR2 SASEGT. The CDR3 loop reads CASSDPGRNYGYTF. The CDR3 region has the DNA TGTGCCAGCAGTGACCCGGGAAGGAACTATGGCTACACCTTC.

This chain joins TRBV11-3 and TRBJ2-5; no clear D. Trimming cost V 0 bases and J 2 bases, with 7 bases left between them. The germline gives CDR1 SGHNT, CDR2 YENEEA. The CDR3 is 14 residues long. The DNA of the CDR3 is TGTGCCAGCAGCTTAGACGTTACTCAAGAGACCCAGTACTTC. As protein: CASSLDVTQETQYF.

V and J are TRBV3-1 and TRBJ2-3, with 7 bases fitting TRBD2. CDR1 is LGHDT and CDR2 is YNNKEL in the germline V gene (reference sequence). V lost 0 bases, J lost 6 bases, and 3 bases stayed unmatched. The CDR3 is 14 amino acids. The CDR3 sequence is CASSQELRGDTQYF. The CDR3 DNA follows: TGTGCCAGCAGCCAAGAATTGCGGGGGGATACGCAGTATTTT.

This clonotype was observed a few times. This chain links TRBV20-1 with TRBJ1-4; D may be TRBD1 (5 bases). The CDR3 consists of 14 residues. Germline CDR1 and CDR2: DFQATT and SNEGSKA (reference sequence). V lost 3 bases, J lost 7 bases, and 15 bases lay in between. The CDR3 nucleotides are TGCAGTGCTAGCGGGGGAGGGCTCGGTGAAAAACTGTTTTTT. It codes for CSASGGGLGEKLFF.

The chain uses TRBV4-2 and TRBJ2-1; 7 bases map to TRBD2. Trimming removed 0 bases from V and 8 bases from J; junction bases left unmatched: 4. This CDR3 is built from 14 residues. CDR1 and CDR2 from the germline V gene are LGHNA and YNFKEQ. This CDR3 reads CASSQDLGGDEQFF. CDR3 nucleotide sequence: TGTGCCAGCAGCCAAGATCTGGGAGGGGATGAGCAGTTCTTC.

This clonotype was detected a few times. The chain links TRBV28 to TRBJ2-3; 10 bases map to TRBD2. The germline V gene encodes CDR1 MDHEN and CDR2 SYDVKM. The ends lost 5 bases at V and 8 bases at J; junction bases unmatched: 16. This CDR3 spans 17 amino acids. CDR3: CASSELGGTSVGGTQYF. The CDR3 region has the DNA TGTGCCAGCAGTGAGTTGGGTGGGACTAGCGTCGGGGGTACGCAGTATTTT.

Only a few counts were recorded for this clonotype. A much larger clone differs from this one at a single base, so this may be a read error. CDR3 in DNA: TGCGCCAGCAGCCCCGGGAGTAACTTGAACAATGAGCAGTACTTC. Amino acid sequence: CASSPGSNLNNEQYF. The V and J genes are TRBV5-1 and TRBJ2-7, with TRBD2 as a possible D gene (6 bases). V lost 4 bases, J lost 7 bases, and 21 bases lay in between. CDR1 is SGHRS and CDR2 is YFSETQ in the germline V gene. CDR3 length: 15 amino acids.

This sequence joins TRBV4-1 and TRBJ2-5; unclear D gene. Germline loops: CDR1 MGHRA, CDR2 YSYEKL. This CDR3 region has 13 residues. Trimming took off 5 bases at V and 13 bases at J, with 20 bases between the two ends. This CDR3 is CASSDAVSYERYF. As DNA, the CDR3 is TGCGCCAGCAGCGACGCGGTCTCCTACGAGCGGTACTTC.

There are a few counts of this clonotype. The chain employs TRBV2 and TRBJ1-5; D gene unclear. V shed 8 bases and J shed 0 bases, with 11 bases lying between them. The CDR3 is 14 amino acids. CDR1 and CDR2 (germline): SNHLY, FYNNEI. As DNA, the CDR3 is TGTGCCAGCCACGGACGGTATAGCAATCAGCCCCAGCATTTT. It codes for CASHGRYSNQPQHF.

In this sample, this clonotype turned up a few times. This rearrangement joins TRBV7-2 to TRBJ1-4, with D unclear. CDR1 is SGHTA and CDR2 is FQGNSA in the germline V gene. The CDR3 spans 16 residues. The V and J ends lost 1 base and 0 bases respectively, with 9 bases between them. The CDR3 sequence is CASSLGLISTNEKLFF. The DNA of the CDR3 is TGTGCCAGCAGCTTAGGGTTAATTTCAACTAATGAAAAACTGTTTTTT.

The chain couples TRBV28 to TRBJ2-5; D remains unclear. With 3 bases removed from V and 5 bases from J, the gap between germline ends came to 7 bases. The CDR3 spans 12 residues. Germline V gives CDR1 MDHEN, CDR2 SYDVKM. The CDR3 nucleotides are TGTGCCAGCAGTTTGATGTGGGAGACCCAGTACTTC. This encodes CASSLMWETQYF.

The chain is built from TRBV28 and TRBJ1-1; no firm D call. The CDR3 consists of 14 residues. V was cut by 3 bases and J by 7 bases, with 15 bases left in between. CDR1 is MDHEN and CDR2 is SYDVKM in the germline V gene. CDR3 in amino acids: CASSFLGLGNEAFF. For the CDR3, the DNA is TGTGCCAGCAGTTTTTTAGGGTTGGGGAATGAAGCTTTCTTT.

This clonotype occurred a few times. This chain connects TRBV6-1 to TRBJ2-1; the match to TRBD2 covers 8 bases. Germline V lookup: CDR1 MNHNS, CDR2 SASEGT. V shed 1 base, J shed 3 bases, and the junction held 5 bases outside the gene matches. This CDR3 is 16 amino acids long. CDR3: CASSEGQTSVYNEQFF. The CDR3 DNA follows: TGTGCCAGCAGTGAAGGTCAGACTAGCGTCTACAATGAGCAGTTCTTC.

The chain joins TRBV20-1 to TRBJ2-1; TRBD2 aligns across 12 bases. CDR1 DFQATT and CDR2 SNEGSKA come from the germline V gene (reference sequence). J gave up 6 bases and V 8 bases, and 5 bases lay outside the gene matches. The CDR3 has 13 residues. CDR3 region: CSTGLAGTNEQFF. Written as DNA, the CDR3 is TGCAGTACTGGACTAGCGGGAACCAATGAGCAGTTCTTC.

The chain has TRBV20-1 and TRBJ2-1; weak D call: TRBD1 (5 bases). Trimming took off 3 bases at V and 8 bases at J, with 20 bases between the two ends. CDR3 length: 15 amino acids. Germline assignment: CDR1 DFQATT and CDR2 SNEGSKA (reference sequence). For the CDR3, the DNA is TGCAGTGCTAGGGTATGGGGCCGCCAGAGATATGAGCAGTTCTTC. It encodes CSARVWGRQRYEQFF.

The chain recombines TRBV3-1 with TRBJ2-1, with TRBD2 matching 10 bases. Trimming cost V 3 bases and J 6 bases; bases outside gene matches: 17. In germline, CDR1 is LGHDT, CDR2 YNNKEL (reference sequence). This CDR3 contains 19 residues. In DNA form, the CDR3 reads TGTGCCAGCAGCCAGTTTCCCTCGTCTCTAGCGGGAGACCGCAATGAGCAGTTCTTC. This encodes CASSQFPSSLAGDRNEQFF.

This sequence joins TRBV7-9 and TRBJ1-2; D call uncertain. The CDR3 totals 14 residues. Germline V lookup: CDR1 SEHNR, CDR2 FQNEAQ (reference sequence). V was cut by 1 base and J by 6 bases, with 12 bases left in between. CDR3: CASSLVTDFNGYTF. The CDR3 nucleotides read TGTGCCAGCAGCTTAGTAACGGACTTTAATGGCTACACCTTC.

V gene TRBV14 combines with J gene TRBJ2-1; maybe TRBD2 (7 bases). The V gene's germline CDR1 is SGHDN and CDR2 FVKESK. Trimming cost V 0 bases and J 9 bases, with 15 bases left between them. The CDR3 contains 15 residues. CDR3 in amino acids: CASSQDWGGRSEQFF. DNA of the CDR3: TGTGCCAGCAGCCAAGATTGGGGGGGCCGAAGTGAGCAGTTCTTC. Full variable domain (outside the CDR3, taken from reference TRBV14 and TRBJ2-1): EAGVTQFPSHSVIEKGQTVTLRCDPISGHDNLYWYRRVMGKEIKFLLHFVKESKQDESGMPNNRFLAERTGGTYSTLKVQPAELEDSGVYFCASSQDWGGRSEQFFGPGTRLTVL.